A single sample is the source of the 23 T cell receptor beta chains below, sequenced in a study of T cell responses to AZD1222 COVID-19 vaccine. Profiling relied on immunoSEQ multiplex PCR, and the TCRdb table lists in-frame clones only, not all of them. The sample records 140,000 to 150,000 clones, under 95% being singletons. The sample consisted of peripheral blood, taken on day 0 of AZD1222 vaccination. These receptors were collected from an adult in good health.

The rearrangement joins TRBV4-3 to TRBJ1-2; D unclear. CDR3 length: 14 amino acids. Per germline, CDR1 LGHNA and CDR2 YSLEER. The ends were cut back, 0 bases at V and 7 bases at J, with 12 bases in the middle. CDR3 loop: CASSQDSGSLGYTF. CDR3 sequence (DNA): TGCGCCAGCAGCCAAGATAGCGGGAGTCTTGGCTACACCTTC.

The chain couples TRBV7-3 to TRBJ2-1; D is possibly TRBD1 (6 bases). The germline gives CDR1 SGHTA, CDR2 FQGTGA. V was shortened by 5 bases and J by 7 bases, with 21 bases between the two germline ends. The CDR3 spans 16 residues. The CDR3 is CASSPTGHPNGNEQFF. The CDR3 coding sequence is TGTGCCAGCAGCCCGACGGGACACCCGAACGGGAATGAGCAGTTCTTC.

This clone has a single count. The gene calls are TRBV19 and TRBJ1-5, with D unclear. CDR1 LNHDA and CDR2 SQIVND come from the germline V gene (reference sequence). Trimming left V 6 bases short and J 4 bases short, with 10 bases between. The CDR3 extends over 13 amino acids. The CDR3 is CASSRVANQPQHF. The CDR3 DNA reads as TGTGCCAGTAGCCGGGTAGCTAATCAGCCCCAGCATTTT. The full variable domain, rest sourced from reference TRBV19 and TRBJ1-5, is DGGITQSPKYLFRKEGQNVTLSCEQNLNHDAMYWYRQDPGQGLRLIYYSQIVNDFQKGDIAEGYSVSREKKESFPLTVTSAQKNPTAFYLCASSRVANQPQHFGDGTRLSIL.

The rearrangement links TRBV4-3 to TRBJ2-1; 7 bases are a match to TRBD2. The ends lost 4 bases at V and 3 bases at J; junction bases unmatched: 12. CDR1 and CDR2 from the germline V gene are LGHNA and YSLEER. The CDR3 consists of 17 residues. CDR3 protein: CASSLRVGGTDYNEQFF. CDR3 nucleotides: TGCGCCAGCAGCCTCCGAGTCGGGGGGACGGACTACAATGAGCAGTTCTTC.

V usage is TRBV11-2 and J usage is TRBJ2-1; D gene ambiguous. Per the germline V gene, CDR1 is SGHAT and CDR2 is FQNNGV. This CDR3 has 16 amino acids. Trimming left V 1 base short and J 2 bases short, with 12 bases between. The CDR3 region has the DNA TGTGCCAGCAGCTTAGTCCCATCCAGAACCTACAATGAGCAGTTCTTC. Translation gives CASSLVPSRTYNEQFF.

This chain uses TRBV7-9 with TRBJ2-3; 7 bases fit TRBD2. The CDR3 has 16 amino acids. Germline trimming cut 5 bases from V and 4 bases from J; bases unmatched to any gene: 12. Germline V gives CDR1 SEHNR, CDR2 FQNEAQ (reference sequence). The CDR3 is CASSPERGSTPDTQYF. The CDR3 bases are TGTGCCAGCAGCCCCGAGCGGGGTAGCACACCAGATACGCAGTATTTT.

This chain uses TRBV7-9 with TRBJ1-2; the D gene is possibly TRBD1 (5 bases). CDR3 length: 15 residues. The germline V gene has CDR1 SEHNR and CDR2 FQNEAQ (reference sequence). V lost 2 bases and J 7 bases, leaving 17 bases between the germline ends. The CDR3 DNA sequence: TGTGCCAGCAGCTTAACCAGGGCTTCAGAACCTGGCTACACCTTC. It encodes CASSLTRASEPGYTF. Full variable domain (rest looked up from reference TRBV7-9 and TRBJ1-2): DTGVSQNPRHKITKRGQNVTFRCDPISEHNRLYWYRQTLGQGPEFLTYFQNEAQLEKSRLLSDRFSAERPKGSFSTLEIQRTEQGDSAMYLCASSLTRASEPGYTFGSGTRLTVV.

J is TRBJ1-5 and V is TRBV6-6, with D possibly TRBD1 on 5 matching bases. This CDR3 is 15 amino acids long. The germline V gene has CDR1 MNHNY and CDR2 SVGAGI (reference sequence). Trimming left V 6 bases short and J 4 bases short, with 16 bases between. Written as DNA, the CDR3 is TGTGCCAGCAGCCCGGGGGTGGCGGGAAATCAGCCCCAGCATTTT. Its translation: CASSPGVAGNQPQHF.

The rearrangement uses TRBV4-3 and TRBJ2-2, with TRBD2 identical over 10 bases. Per the germline V gene, CDR1 is LGHNA and CDR2 is YSLEER. J lost 3 bases, V lost 3 bases, and 4 bases had no gene match. The CDR3 is 16 residues long. The CDR3 sequence: CASSHRTSGYTGELFF. The DNA of the CDR3 is TGCGCCAGCAGCCACCGGACTAGCGGTTACACCGGGGAGCTGTTTTTT.

The rearrangement links TRBV11-2 to TRBJ1-5; D ambiguous. This CDR3 region has 16 residues. CDR1 is SGHAT and CDR2 is FQNNGV in the germline V gene. The V gene lost 1 base and the J gene lost 5 bases, with 15 bases spanning the gap. CDR3 sequence: CASSLGLGSPDQPQHF. The DNA of the CDR3 is TGTGCCAGCAGCTTAGGATTGGGGAGTCCGGATCAGCCCCAGCATTTT.

The genes are TRBV9 and TRBJ2-2, with TRBD2 identical over 10 bases. The CDR3 totals 14 residues. Germline CDR1 and CDR2: SGDLS and YYNGEE. The V segment lost 7 bases and the J segment 7 bases; nucleotides outside the gene matches: 7. CDR3 amino acids: CASGPGLASGELFF. The DNA for the CDR3 is TGTGCCAGCGGACCGGGACTAGCGAGCGGGGAGCTGTTTTTT.

J is TRBJ1-1 and V is TRBV3-1 (or the pseudogene TRBV3-2), with no clear D. Germline CDR1 reads LGHDT; CDR2 reads YNNKEL (reference sequence). The V and J ends lost 6 bases and 0 bases respectively, with 11 bases between them. The CDR3 runs 14 residues. CDR3: CASSISGMNTEAFF. CDR3 nucleotides: TGTGCCAGCAGTATCAGCGGAATGAACACTGAAGCTTTCTTT.

The chain recombines TRBV11-2 with TRBJ1-1, with a possible D match to TRBD1 (6 bases). There are 14 residues in the CDR3. Germline lookup yields CDR1 SGHAT and CDR2 FQNNGV. Trimming left V 1 base short and J 5 bases short, with 11 bases between. This chain's CDR3 is CASSLVGGGTEAFF. CDR3 nucleotide sequence: TGTGCCAGCAGCTTAGTAGGGGGAGGGACTGAAGCTTTCTTT.

The rearrangement uses TRBV18 and TRBJ2-3; 7 bases map to TRBD1. Trimming took 2 bases from V and 4 from J; bases not matched to a gene: 6. The CDR3 consists of 15 residues. Germline V gene sequence: CDR1 KGHSH, CDR2 LQKENI. The CDR3 region is CASSPTSGGPDTQYF. In DNA form, the CDR3 reads TGTGCCAGCTCACCAACTTCAGGGGGTCCAGATACGCAGTATTTT.

CDR3 DNA sequence: TGTGCCAGCAGCGTAGAGGGCACCTCTGGAAACACCATATATTTT. Its protein is CASSVEGTSGNTIYF. The V gene is TRBV9, the J gene TRBJ1-3; D is ambiguous. V was cut by 0 bases and J by 0 bases, with 7 bases left in between. The CDR3 contains 15 residues. Germline V gene sequence: CDR1 SGDLS, CDR2 YYNGEE.

The chain is built from TRBV6-5 and TRBJ1-1; unclear D gene. From germline, CDR1 is MNHEY and CDR2 SVGAGI. Deletions cut 1 base from V and 7 bases from J, with 13 bases between. This CDR3 has 14 residues. The CDR3: CASSYFQTSGEAFF. The DNA for the CDR3 is TGTGCCAGCAGTTACTTTCAGACCTCGGGTGAAGCTTTCTTT.

V and J are TRBV27 and TRBJ2-3, with a possible D match to TRBD2 (5 bases). CDR1 is MNHEY and CDR2 is SMNVEV in the germline V gene (reference sequence). The CDR3 spans 12 residues. The CDR3 DNA follows: TGTGGACGGGATCCGAGCACAGATACGCAGTATTTT. Translated: CGRDPSTDTQYF.

The CDR3 sequence is CASMRVRGPGLGELFF. The CDR3 bases are TGTGCCAGTATGAGGGTCCGGGGCCCCGGGTTGGGGGAGCTGTTTTTT. This chain connects TRBV19 to TRBJ2-2; tentatively, D is TRBD1 or TRBD2 (5 bases each). Trimming pared 7 bases from V and 8 bases from J, leaving 23 bases between. This CDR3 is built from 16 residues. Germline V gene data show CDR1 as LNHDA and CDR2 as SQIVND (reference sequence).

V is TRBV13 and J is TRBJ2-1; D gene uncertain. Germline V CDR1 and CDR2: PRHDT, FYEKMQ (reference sequence). Between the trimmed V and J ends, which lost 5 bases and 8 bases, there was a span of 10 bases. This CDR3 has 12 amino acids. CDR3 sequence (DNA): TGTGCCAGCAGCCCCCGTACCGATGAGCAGTTCTTC. Translating gives CASSPRTDEQFF.

This clone was recorded only once. The chain is built from TRBV24-1 and TRBJ2-2; D is unclear. Trimming removed 1 base at V and 4 bases at J, with 3 bases between. Per the germline V gene, CDR1 is KGHDR and CDR2 is SFDVKD. The length of the CDR3 is 13 residues. CDR3 in amino acids: CATSDFTTGELFF. The CDR3 nucleotides are TGTGCCACCAGTGATTTCACCACCGGGGAGCTGTTTTTT.

This clone was picked up one time. This CDR3 is CSVMSTDPSSGNTIYF. The CDR3 nucleotides are TGCAGCGTTATGTCTACAGACCCGAGCTCTGGAAACACCATATATTTT. The V call is TRBV29-1, the J call TRBJ1-3; D call uncertain. The CDR3 is made up of 16 amino acids. Germline V gene sequence: CDR1 SQVTM, CDR2 ANQGSEA. Trimming removed 5 bases from V and 0 bases from J, with 17 bases in between.

The chain is built from TRBV9 and TRBJ1-4; 9 bases are a match to TRBD1. Germline V gene sequence: CDR1 SGDLS, CDR2 YYNGEE. This CDR3 has 14 residues. The V gene end was trimmed by 3 bases and the J gene end by 5 bases; junction bases not matched to a gene: 2. The CDR3 region is CASSADRGNEKLFF. The CDR3 region has the DNA TGTGCCAGCAGCGCGGACAGGGGCAATGAAAAACTGTTTTTT.

This clone was counted a single time. The J gene is TRBJ1-1, the V gene TRBV4-1; D is undetermined. Trimming stripped 1 base from V and 7 bases from J, with 10 bases between. CDR3 length: 13 residues. Germline CDR1 and CDR2: MGHRA and YSYEKL. CDR3 region: CASSQVVWLEAFF. In DNA form, the CDR3 reads TGCGCCAGCAGCCAAGTCGTATGGCTTGAAGCTTTCTTT.